A selection of T cell receptor beta chains follows, all from one sample in a study of Ad26.COV2.S vaccination and SARS-CoV-2 variants. Repertoires were generated with immunoSEQ multiplex PCR, while TCRdb's copy carries only in-frame clones and drops some. In the table there are 320,000 or so clones, under 90% of which are singletons. This sample comprised peripheral blood, obtained in a trial of Ad26.COV2.S vaccine versus placebo. All receptors derive from a person aged 18-65 years who received the Ad26.COV2.S COVID-19 vaccine or a placebo. Each CDR3 is given with its conserved first and last residue. Fields, in order: D gene, V gene, J gene, CDR3 length, clone size, CDR3 DNA, CDR3 protein. A D gene is named only where the DNA matches it firmly. Clone size appears in some rows only: once, few, many, or a class for an expanded clone.

-,TRBV5-1,TRBJ1-1,13,-,TGCGCCAGCAGCTTGGACCTCAACACTGAAGCTTTCTTT,CASSLDLNTEAFF
-,TRBV2,TRBJ1-2,14,-,TGTGCCAGCAGTTATTCTGGGGGGAGGATTAGCTACACCTTC,CASSYSGGRISYTF
-,TRBV18,TRBJ2-7,16,-,TGTGCCAGCTCACCACCCACAGGGTTAAGCTCCTACGAGCAGTACTTC,CASSPPTGLSSYEQYF
-,TRBV6-6,TRBJ1-4,12,-,TGTGCCAGCAGTCCACTCAATGAAAAACTGTTTTTT,CASSPLNEKLFF
-,TRBV19,TRBJ2-1,15,-,TGTGCCAGTAGTGGCCCCAGGGAACTCTACAATGAGCAGTTCTTC,CASSGPRELYNEQFF
-,TRBV19,TRBJ1-5,16,-,TGTGCCAGTACAGAGAGAGGAGGTGGTAGCAATCAGCCCCAGCATTTT,CASTERGGGSNQPQHF
-,TRBV5-1,TRBJ1-2,14,-,TGCGCCGGGCCTGGTGTTCGATGGGGGAATGGCTACACCTTC,CAGPGVRWGNGYTF
-,TRBV4-2,TRBJ2-1,12,once,TGTGCCAGCAGCCAGGAGTACAATGAGCAGTTCTTC,CASSQEYNEQFF
TRBD1,TRBV29-1,TRBJ1-1,12,-,TGCAGCGAACATCAGGGGGACACTGAAGCTTTCTTT,CSEHQGDTEAFF
-,TRBV19,TRBJ2-1,11,-,TGTGCCAGTTCTAGAACCGATGAGCAGTTCTTC,CASSRTDEQFF
-,TRBV6-1,TRBJ2-1,16,-,TGTGCCAGCAGTGAAGCGGTAAGGGGCTCCTACAATGAGCAGTTCTTC,CASSEAVRGSYNEQFF
-,TRBV5-4,TRBJ2-4,14,-,TGTGCCAGCAGCTTAGGGGCCACCGGGGACATTCAGTACTTC,CASSLGATGDIQYF
-,TRBV19,TRBJ1-3,16,-,TGTGCCAGCTCGCCCCAGCAGGGCAGCGCGGGGGACACCATATATTTT,CASSPQQGSAGDTIYF
-,TRBV9,TRBJ1-2,15,-,TGTGCCAGCAGCTCTACCCCGGGCTGGGAGGAGGGCTACACCTTC,CASSSTPGWEEGYTF
TRBD1,TRBV6-2/TRBV6-3,TRBJ1-1,20,-,TGTGCCAGCAGCCACCGGGACAGGGGGCGCGAGACTAAACAGAACACTGAAGCTTTCTTT,CASSHRDRGRETKQNTEAFF
TRBD2,TRBV18,TRBJ2-3,18,-,TGTGCCAGCTCACCCCTACCCCCGTCGGCGGGAGGGTTGGATACGCAGTATTTT,CASSPLPPSAGGLDTQYF